This entry features one T cell receptor (beta chain) sequence. The sample originates from a study of CD8 T cells in ankylosing spondylitis. V was trimmed by 4 bases and J by 9 bases, leaving 23 bases between them. The CDR3 has 16 amino acids. Germline V CDR1 and CDR2: SGHRS, YFSETQ. One entry per CDR3 protein, called by TCRdb with MiXCR from the 5' RACE reads. The sample contains tens of thousands of distinct CDR3 sequences, about 7.8% of which appear only once. The sequence came from a male donor with ankylosing spondylitis or in good health (not recorded which). The sequenced material came from blood, either unsorted or a sorted T cell fraction (not recorded which). The chain has TRBV5-1 and TRBJ2-1, with a possible D match to TRBD2 (7 bases). The CDR3 nucleotides are TGCGCCAGCAGCGGGGGGGCCGGGACGGGGGCCAGTGAGCAGTTCTTC. The encoded protein is CASSGGAGTGASEQFF.